This TCR beta chain is from a study of cytomegalovirus exposure and HLA in healthy donors. Study at large: Among the 300 to 400 donors who were genotyped, roughly 76% fell in the genetic ancestry cluster that is associated with self-reported Caucasian donors. Study outcomes and limitations: The study recorded more than 150 TCR beta chains that were cytomegalovirus-associated.

Nominal health characterized the donors when sampled, though unrecorded immune exposures were likely. V dropped 5 bases and J dropped 5 bases, with 7 bases sitting between them. The CDR3 is made up of 11 amino acids. Germline assignment: CDR1 SGHAT and CDR2 FQNNGV. PCR primers comprised 60 Vbeta and 13 Jbeta primers. Generated by immunoSEQ multiplex PCR, the TCRdb table keeps only in-frame clones and is missing some. The table shows 95,000 to 150,000 clones, with more than 55% occurring only once. This clone was seen a handful of times. Antigen unknown. The V call is TRBV11-2, the J call TRBJ2-7; D is unclear. The TCR sequence derives from a man between 18 and 29 years old in good health and CMV-seronegative. Sample: PBMCs. CDR3 in DNA: TGTGCCAGCAGCCCTTTCCACGAGCAGTACTTC. Residues: CASSPFHEQYF.